This TCR beta chain was recovered during a study of blood T cell repertoires in COVID-19. About the research overall: Spain, Italy and the United States supplied samples that represented acute and convalescent COVID-19.

All enrollees were about 18 to 89 years old and from around 25 US areas. Self-reported history from a screening survey and questionnaire set each donor's cohort. V trimming: 4 bases; J trimming: 6 bases; junction bases outside the gene matches: 8. The germline V gene encodes CDR1 SGHRS and CDR2 YFSETQ. The CDR3 covers 16 residues. The method was immunoSEQ multiplex PCR; TCRdb's version includes in-frame clones alone and lacks a portion of them. The data contain about 500,000 clones, 87% of them singletons. The chain couples TRBV5-1 to TRBJ1-4; 11 bases match TRBD1. Source material: PBMCs or T cells enriched from blood (not recorded which). This sequence originates from a woman aged 18-35 years who had recovered from COVID-19. CDR3 amino acids: CASSQPGQGVYEKLFF. The CDR3 DNA reads TGCGCCAGCAGCCAACCGGGACAGGGGGTTTATGAAAAACTGTTTTTT.